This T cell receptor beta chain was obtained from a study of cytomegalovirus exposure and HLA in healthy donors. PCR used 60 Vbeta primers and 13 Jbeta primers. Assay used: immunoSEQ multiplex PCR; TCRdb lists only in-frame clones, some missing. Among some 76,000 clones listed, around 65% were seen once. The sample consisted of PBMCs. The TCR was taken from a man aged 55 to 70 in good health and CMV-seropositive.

DNA for the CDR3: TGTGCCAGCTTACGTCGAGGTGGCTACAATGAGCAGTTCTTC. Amino acid sequence: CASLRRGGYNEQFF. The rearrangement joins TRBV5-6 to TRBJ2-1, with D uncertain. The CDR3 spans 14 residues. The germline V gene has CDR1 SGHDT and CDR2 YYEEEE. Trimming shortened V by 7 bases and J by 3 bases, and 14 bases separated the two germline ends.